This T cell receptor beta chain was observed in a study of shared clonotypes between healthy human individuals. TCRdb's table, derived via immunoSEQ multiplex PCR, lists solely in-frame clones and lacks some. The top ten clones hold 0.37% of a sample with about 2.5 million clones, roughly 92% of them seen once. The germline CDR1 and CDR2 sequences are MDHEN and SYDVKM. This CDR3 region has 16 residues. Deletions cut 5 bases from V and 1 base from J, with 15 bases between. This clone was counted only a few times. This rearrangement joins TRBV28 to TRBJ1-5; possible D gene TRBD1, 5 bases. Material for sequencing was naive CD4+ T cells from PBMCs. Subset of the sample: CD45RA+ positively selected. This TCR was sampled from a man between 18 and 35 years old in good health. Some clones in this sample may be carry-over from other donors' samples. The CDR3 here is CASSAPRGISNQPQHF. The DNA for the CDR3 is TGTGCCAGCAGTGCCCCGAGGGGTATCAGCAATCAGCCCCAGCATTTT. Based on the CDR3 plus reference TRBV28 and TRBJ1-5, the full variable domain is DVKVTQSSRYLVKRTGEKVFLECVQDMDHENMFWYRQDPGLGLRLIYFSYDVKMKEKGDIPEGYSVSREKKERFSLILESASTNQTSMYLCASSAPRGISNQPQHFGDGTRLSIL.